The clone carrying this T cell receptor (beta chain) was counted a single time. As yet, its antigen is unknown. Sequenced by immunoSEQ multiplex PCR; TCRdb stores in-frame clones only, minus some. The table shows about 42,000 clones, with approximately 88% occurring only once. This record comes from a study of T cell responses to AZD1222 COVID-19 vaccine. The study pooled second doses at about 4 or about 12 weeks. General study points: The breadth and depth of Spike-specific TCRs increased once two AZD1222 doses had been given. A mostly white British donor set with more females was recruited, and clonal diversity was possibly underestimated.

Germline CDR1 reads MNHEY; CDR2 reads SMNVEV (reference sequence). Trimming took 4 bases from V and 1 from J, leaving 13 bases between them. This CDR3 contains 15 residues. The clonotype originates from an adult who received the AZD1222 COVID-19 vaccine. The V gene is TRBV27, the J gene TRBJ1-1; a possible D gene is TRBD1 (5 bases). The sequences come from peripheral blood, collected 28 days after the second AZD1222 dose. This CDR3 reads CASSSPSGTNTEAFF. In nucleotides, the CDR3 is TGTGCCAGCAGTTCCCCGTCAGGGACGAACACTGAAGCTTTCTTT.